The rows below give T cell receptor beta chains drawn from one sample of a study of regulatory T cells in long-lasting Graves disease. TCRdb used MiXCR to reprocess the multiplex PCR reads, holding one entry per CDR3 protein. This sample carries 620,000 or so distinct CDR3 sequences, under 20% of them seen once, and the ten largest clones take roughly 18%. The same sample was also studied in work on T cells in Graves' hyperthyroidism and ophthalmopathy.

Sequenced material: peripheral blood mononuclear cells (PBMCs), taken at new diagnosis, from a patient treated with antithyroid drugs. These receptors all stem from a woman aged 30 to 39 with Graves disease. Both conserved end residues are part of each CDR3. D genes are given only for firm matches. Only some rows state a clone size, as once, few, many or a class for expanded clones.

J gene: TRBJ2-7
clone size: NA
V gene: TRBV20-1
D gene: TRBD1
CDR3 length: 14
CDR3 DNA: TGCAGTGCTAGAGTCGCGACAGGGTCGGGAGAGCAGTACTTC
CDR3 protein: CSARVATGSGEQYF

J gene: TRBJ1-4
clone size: NA
V gene: TRBV4-1
D gene: NA
CDR3 length: 15
CDR3 DNA: TGCGCCAGCAGCCACTCCGGGACTGTGGATGAAAAACTGTTTTTT
CDR3 protein: CASSHSGTVDEKLFF

J gene: TRBJ2-7
clone size: NA
V gene: TRBV5-4
D gene: NA
CDR3 length: 13
CDR3 DNA: TGTGCCAGCAGCCCCATCCCCCGTTACGAGCAGTACTTC
CDR3 protein: CASSPIPRYEQYF

J gene: TRBJ1-5
clone size: many
V gene: TRBV20-1
D gene: NA
CDR3 length: 14
CDR3 DNA: TGCAGTGCTTCAACATTATCGACGGGTCAGCCCCAGCATTTT
CDR3 protein: CSASTLSTGQPQHF

J gene: TRBJ2-7
clone size: NA
V gene: TRBV28
D gene: NA
CDR3 length: 12
CDR3 DNA: TGTGCCAGCAGTTCCCCCCCGCGCGAGCAGTACTTC
CDR3 protein: CASSSPPREQYF

J gene: TRBJ1-3
clone size: many
V gene: TRBV6-5
D gene: NA
CDR3 length: 17
CDR3 DNA: TGTGCCAGCAGTTCGGTCGACAGTCAATTTTCTGGAAACACCATATATTTT
CDR3 protein: CASSSVDSQFSGNTIYF

J gene: TRBJ1-2
clone size: NA
V gene: TRBV25-1
D gene: NA
CDR3 length: 13
CDR3 DNA: TGTGCCAGCAGTGACCATTATAGTAGTGGCTACACCTTC
CDR3 protein: CASSDHYSSGYTF

J gene: TRBJ2-7
clone size: many
V gene: TRBV7-3
D gene: NA
CDR3 length: 13
CDR3 DNA: TGTGCCAGCAGCTTATCCCTTACCCACGAGCAGTACTTC
CDR3 protein: CASSLSLTHEQYF

J gene: TRBJ2-7
clone size: many
V gene: TRBV28
D gene: NA
CDR3 length: 11
CDR3 DNA: TGTGCCAGCGGTATCTCCTACGAGCAGTACTTC
CDR3 protein: CASGISYEQYF

J gene: TRBJ2-1
clone size: few
V gene: TRBV13
D gene: NA
CDR3 length: 17
CDR3 DNA: TGTGCCAGCAGCCCCCCCCCCGAGGGACGAGGCTACGATGAGCAGTTCTTC
CDR3 protein: CASSPPPEGRGYDEQFF

J gene: TRBJ1-2
clone size: NA
V gene: TRBV5-1
D gene: NA
CDR3 length: 15
CDR3 DNA: TGCGCCAGCAGCTGGGGACGGCGAGGAGACTATGGCTACACCTTC
CDR3 protein: CASSWGRRGDYGYTF

J gene: TRBJ2-7
clone size: few
V gene: TRBV27
D gene: NA
CDR3 length: 13
CDR3 DNA: TGTGCCACCGCGGACAGTACCGCGGGCGAGCAGTACTTC
CDR3 protein: CATADSTAGEQYF

J gene: TRBJ1-5
clone size: NA
V gene: TRBV15
D gene: NA
CDR3 length: 16
CDR3 DNA: TGTGCCACCAGCAGAGACGGGACAACTGCCGGGCAGCCCCAGCATTTT
CDR3 protein: CATSRDGTTAGQPQHF

J gene: TRBJ1-6
clone size: few
V gene: TRBV30
D gene: TRBD1
CDR3 length: 14
CDR3 DNA: TGTGCCTGGACAGTCCAGGGGGCGAATTCACCCCTCCACTTT
CDR3 protein: CAWTVQGANSPLHF

J gene: TRBJ2-5
clone size: many
V gene: TRBV9
D gene: NA
CDR3 length: 12
CDR3 DNA: TGTGCCAGCAGCGGCATAGGGGAGACCCAGTACTTC
CDR3 protein: CASSGIGETQYF

J gene: TRBJ1-3
clone size: NA
V gene: TRBV6-6
D gene: NA
CDR3 length: 15
CDR3 DNA: TGTGCCAGCAGTTACTCGGTGACAGCTGGAAACACCATATATTTT
CDR3 protein: CASSYSVTAGNTIYF

J gene: TRBJ1-1
clone size: many
V gene: TRBV2
D gene: NA
CDR3 length: 11
CDR3 DNA: TGTGCCAGCAGTGAGCCCGGAGAAGCTTTCTTT
CDR3 protein: CASSEPGEAFF

J gene: TRBJ2-3
clone size: many
V gene: TRBV6-1
D gene: NA
CDR3 length: 14
CDR3 DNA: TGTGCCACCGCCTTAGGGGGTGAGGGAGATACGCAGTATTTT
CDR3 protein: CATALGGEGDTQYF